Listed below are T cell receptor beta chains from one sample, sequenced in a study of human T cells and chemical hapten exposure. Each CDR3 protein is one row after TCRdb ran MiXCR on the RACE reads. In the table there are some 170,000 distinct CDR3 sequences, 20% to 25% of which are singletons. The sequencing here drew on whole blood, taken in connection with sensitization to the hapten diphenylcyclopropenone (DPC). The receptor set was obtained from a woman between 50 and 59 years old with alopecia areata. Some clones in this sample may be carry-over from other donors' samples. CDR3s include the opening cysteine and the closing phenylalanine or tryptophan. Each record gives: V gene, J gene, D gene, CDR3 length, clone size, CDR3 DNA, CDR3 protein. D genes are given only for firm matches. Only part of the rows carry a size: once, few, many, or a class if the clone is expanded.

v_call: TRBV6-1; j_call: TRBJ1-2; d_call: .; cdr3_length: 16; clone_size: few; cdr3_nt: TGTGCCAGCAGAGAATCACAGGGCCCTCCATACTATGGCTACACCTTC; cdr3_aa: CASRESQGPPYYGYTF
v_call: TRBV20-1; j_call: TRBJ2-5; d_call: .; cdr3_length: 13; clone_size: .; cdr3_nt: TGCAGTGCAACGCCCGGGATTCAAGAGACCCAGTACTTC; cdr3_aa: CSATPGIQETQYF
v_call: TRBV28; j_call: TRBJ2-7; d_call: .; cdr3_length: 15; clone_size: few; cdr3_nt: TGTGCCAGCAGTGAAGCTACCATCGCGAACTACGAGCAGTACTTC; cdr3_aa: CASSEATIANYEQYF
v_call: TRBV6-5; j_call: TRBJ1-2; d_call: TRBD1; cdr3_length: 14; clone_size: .; cdr3_nt: TGTGCCAGCGGAAAAGGGGGCCGGGACTATGGCTACACCTTC; cdr3_aa: CASGKGGRDYGYTF
v_call: TRBV5-1; j_call: TRBJ1-5; d_call: .; cdr3_length: 15; clone_size: .; cdr3_nt: TGCGCCAGCAGCAAAAGTGGAGGCCGCGATCAGCCCCAGCATTTT; cdr3_aa: CASSKSGGRDQPQHF
v_call: TRBV25-1; j_call: TRBJ2-3; d_call: .; cdr3_length: 16; clone_size: few; cdr3_nt: TGTGCCAGCAGTGTAATACAGGGTGGGGGCACAGATACGCAGTATTTT; cdr3_aa: CASSVIQGGGTDTQYF
v_call: TRBV11-2; j_call: TRBJ1-2; d_call: .; cdr3_length: 15; clone_size: .; cdr3_nt: TGTGCCAGCAGCTTAGGGGTGTCTGATTCGGGAGGCTACACCTTC; cdr3_aa: CASSLGVSDSGGYTF
v_call: TRBV20-1; j_call: TRBJ2-7; d_call: .; cdr3_length: 13; clone_size: few; cdr3_nt: TGCAGTGCTGGAGTAACCGGGACGGGCGAGCAGTACTTC; cdr3_aa: CSAGVTGTGEQYF
v_call: TRBV6-1; j_call: TRBJ1-2; d_call: .; cdr3_length: 13; clone_size: .; cdr3_nt: TGTGCCAGCAGACTCAGGGAATCTATTGGCTACACCTTC; cdr3_aa: CASRLRESIGYTF
v_call: TRBV20-1; j_call: TRBJ2-3; d_call: .; cdr3_length: 13; clone_size: .; cdr3_nt: TGCAGTGCTAGAGATCACGGGAAAGATACGCAGTATTTT; cdr3_aa: CSARDHGKDTQYF
v_call: TRBV3-1; j_call: TRBJ2-5; d_call: TRBD2; cdr3_length: 17; clone_size: .; cdr3_nt: TGTGCCAGCAGCCTACCCAAACTAGCGGGAGTCGGAGAGACCCAGTACTTC; cdr3_aa: CASSLPKLAGVGETQYF
v_call: TRBV29-1; j_call: TRBJ2-2; d_call: .; cdr3_length: 14; clone_size: few; cdr3_nt: TGCAGCGTTAAGGGACTGGCGAACACCGGGGAGCTGTTTTTT; cdr3_aa: CSVKGLANTGELFF
v_call: TRBV29-1; j_call: TRBJ2-5; d_call: .; cdr3_length: 13; clone_size: few; cdr3_nt: TGCAGCGTTGCGGTGAGGGAGGTGGAGACCCAGTACTTC; cdr3_aa: CSVAVREVETQYF
v_call: TRBV6-6; j_call: TRBJ1-4; d_call: .; cdr3_length: 14; clone_size: few; cdr3_nt: TGTGCCAGCAGTCTACAGGGACATAATGAAAAACTGTTTTTT; cdr3_aa: CASSLQGHNEKLFF
v_call: TRBV29-1; j_call: TRBJ2-1; d_call: TRBD2; cdr3_length: 14; clone_size: .; cdr3_nt: TGCAGCGTTGAAGATTGGACGGGAGGAGGAGAGCAGTTCTTC; cdr3_aa: CSVEDWTGGGEQFF
v_call: TRBV6-1; j_call: TRBJ1-1; d_call: TRBD1; cdr3_length: 14; clone_size: .; cdr3_nt: TGTGCCAGCACCGAGGACAGGTGGTTAGCTGAAGCTTTCTTT; cdr3_aa: CASTEDRWLAEAFF
v_call: TRBV5-1; j_call: TRBJ1-1; d_call: .; cdr3_length: 14; clone_size: .; cdr3_nt: TGCGCCAGCAGCTTACCGGGACGGCTCACTGAAGCTTTCTTT; cdr3_aa: CASSLPGRLTEAFF
v_call: TRBV7-2; j_call: TRBJ2-7; d_call: .; cdr3_length: 14; clone_size: few; cdr3_nt: TGTGCCAGCAGCTTAGCGGGAAAGCTGTACGAGCAGTACTTC; cdr3_aa: CASSLAGKLYEQYF
v_call: TRBV20-1; j_call: TRBJ2-2; d_call: .; cdr3_length: 12; clone_size: many; cdr3_nt: TGCAGTCGGGGACCGAACACCGGGGAGCTGTTTTTT; cdr3_aa: CSRGPNTGELFF
v_call: TRBV20-1; j_call: TRBJ2-2; d_call: .; cdr3_length: 16; clone_size: .; cdr3_nt: TGCAGTGCTCGCCCTCCGGGCGGGAAGGCGTCCGGGGAGCTGTTTTTT; cdr3_aa: CSARPPGGKASGELFF
v_call: TRBV24-1; j_call: TRBJ2-5; d_call: .; cdr3_length: 15; clone_size: .; cdr3_nt: TGTGCCACCAGTGCCGTCTCCCCCTTGGGGGAGACCCAGTACTTC; cdr3_aa: CATSAVSPLGETQYF
v_call: TRBV5-1; j_call: TRBJ2-3; d_call: .; cdr3_length: 12; clone_size: .; cdr3_nt: TGCGCCAGCAGCTTGTTCGCAGATACGCAGTATTTT; cdr3_aa: CASSLFADTQYF
v_call: TRBV10-3; j_call: TRBJ2-7; d_call: .; cdr3_length: 13; clone_size: few; cdr3_nt: TGTGCCATCAGTGGCGGGGCCGTCGAGGAGCAGTACTTC; cdr3_aa: CAISGGAVEEQYF
v_call: TRBV20-1; j_call: TRBJ1-3; d_call: .; cdr3_length: 14; clone_size: .; cdr3_nt: TGCAGTGCTAGGCCGCCGGGCTTTGGAAACACCATATATTTT; cdr3_aa: CSARPPGFGNTIYF
v_call: TRBV5-1; j_call: TRBJ2-7; d_call: TRBD1; cdr3_length: 15; clone_size: few; cdr3_nt: TGCGCCAGCAGCTACGGACAGGGTAGCTCCTACGAGCAGTACTTC; cdr3_aa: CASSYGQGSSYEQYF
v_call: TRBV27; j_call: TRBJ1-6; d_call: .; cdr3_length: 15; clone_size: .; cdr3_nt: TGTGCCAGCAGTTTTCGGGGGGCGCGGGATTCACCCCTCCACTTT; cdr3_aa: CASSFRGARDSPLHF
v_call: TRBV7-2; j_call: TRBJ1-6; d_call: .; cdr3_length: 14; clone_size: many; cdr3_nt: TGTGCCAGCAGCTTCGCAAGTTATAATTCACCCCTCCACTTT; cdr3_aa: CASSFASYNSPLHF
v_call: TRBV7-9; j_call: TRBJ2-7; d_call: TRBD2; cdr3_length: 15; clone_size: .; cdr3_nt: TGTGCCAGCAGCATAACGACTAGCGGGACCTACGAGCAGTACTTC; cdr3_aa: CASSITTSGTYEQYF
v_call: TRBV5-8; j_call: TRBJ1-5; d_call: .; cdr3_length: 15; clone_size: .; cdr3_nt: TGTGCCAGCAGCCCCATCAAGGGGAGCAATCAGCCCCAGCATTTT; cdr3_aa: CASSPIKGSNQPQHF
v_call: TRBV2; j_call: TRBJ2-1; d_call: .; cdr3_length: 14; clone_size: few; cdr3_nt: TGTGCCAGCAGTGAACCTCAAAGAAACAATGAGCAGTTCTTC; cdr3_aa: CASSEPQRNNEQFF
v_call: TRBV29-1; j_call: TRBJ2-5; d_call: TRBD1; cdr3_length: 12; clone_size: few; cdr3_nt: TGCAGCGTGATGAGGGGGCCGGAGACCCAGTACTTC; cdr3_aa: CSVMRGPETQYF
v_call: TRBV25-1; j_call: TRBJ2-3; d_call: TRBD1; cdr3_length: 15; clone_size: .; cdr3_nt: TGTGCCAGCAGTACCTCCGGGACAGTCACAGATACGCAGTATTTT; cdr3_aa: CASSTSGTVTDTQYF
v_call: TRBV3-1; j_call: TRBJ2-1; d_call: .; cdr3_length: 13; clone_size: once; cdr3_nt: TGTGCCAGCAGCCAAGAAGGACAGACCAGACAGTTCTTC; cdr3_aa: CASSQEGQTRQFF
v_call: TRBV12-3/TRBV12-4; j_call: TRBJ1-2; d_call: .; cdr3_length: 14; clone_size: .; cdr3_nt: TGTGCCAGCAGTTCTATGGGACTAAACTATGGCTACACCTTC; cdr3_aa: CASSSMGLNYGYTF
v_call: TRBV3-1; j_call: TRBJ1-5; d_call: TRBD1; cdr3_length: 14; clone_size: .; cdr3_nt: TGTGCCAGCAGCCCTGACAGGGGCGAACAGCCCCAGCATTTT; cdr3_aa: CASSPDRGEQPQHF
v_call: TRBV2; j_call: TRBJ2-2; d_call: TRBD2; cdr3_length: 14; clone_size: .; cdr3_nt: TGTGCCAGCAGTTCCGCCGGGGGGACCGGGGAGCTGTTTTTT; cdr3_aa: CASSSAGGTGELFF
v_call: TRBV7-2; j_call: TRBJ2-1; d_call: .; cdr3_length: 13; clone_size: many; cdr3_nt: TGTGCCAGCAGCTTAAGGGTAGCGTACGAGCAGTTCTTC; cdr3_aa: CASSLRVAYEQFF
v_call: TRBV12-3/TRBV12-4; j_call: TRBJ2-7; d_call: TRBD2; cdr3_length: 15; clone_size: .; cdr3_nt: TGTGCCAGCAGTCCTGGGACTAGCGGACCAAGCGGTCCACACTTC; cdr3_aa: CASSPGTSGPSGPHF
v_call: TRBV19; j_call: TRBJ1-5; d_call: .; cdr3_length: 16; clone_size: few; cdr3_nt: TGTGCCAGTAGTATCCCCGAGACAGGAGCCTATCAGCCCCAGCATTTT; cdr3_aa: CASSIPETGAYQPQHF
v_call: TRBV7-2; j_call: TRBJ1-5; d_call: TRBD1; cdr3_length: 14; clone_size: .; cdr3_nt: TGTGCCAGCAGTTTGGACAGGGGGTATCAGCCCCAGCATTTT; cdr3_aa: CASSLDRGYQPQHF
v_call: TRBV3-1; j_call: TRBJ1-1; d_call: .; cdr3_length: 13; clone_size: once; cdr3_nt: TGTGCCAGCAGCCATTGGGGGGGCACTGAAGCTTTCTTT; cdr3_aa: CASSHWGGTEAFF